The 5 T cell receptor beta chains presented below share a single source sample, sequenced in a study of blood T cell repertoires in COVID-19. The protocol was immunoSEQ multiplex PCR, while the TCRdb copy is restricted to in-frame clones and leaves out a portion. Among just over 95,000 clones listed, approximately 90% were seen once. The sequenced sample was peripheral blood. These receptor sequences come from a human donor in a cohort sampled during active COVID-19.

This chain links TRBV3-1 (or the pseudogene TRBV3-2) with TRBJ2-7; D possibly corresponds to TRBD2 (6 bases). The V and J ends lost 1 base and 1 base respectively, with 8 bases between them. Per germline, CDR1 LGHDT and CDR2 YNNKEL (reference sequence). This CDR3 is built from 14 residues. CDR3 in amino acids: CASSQAGASYEQYF. The CDR3 coding sequence is TGTGCCAGCAGCCAAGCGGGAGCTTCCTACGAGCAGTACTTC.

The V call is TRBV7-6, the J call TRBJ2-1, with D hard to call. CDR1 is SGHVS, CDR2 FNYEAQ, per germline. Between the trimmed V and J ends, which lost 2 bases and 9 bases, there was a span of 11 bases. The CDR3 is 13 amino acids. CDR3 in amino acids: CASSLMAGSEQFF. DNA of the CDR3: TGTGCCAGCAGCTTAATGGCCGGGTCTGAGCAGTTCTTC. Full variable domain (rest looked up from reference TRBV7-6 and TRBJ2-1): GAGVSQSPRYKVTKRGQDVALRCDPISGHVSLYWYRQALGQGPEFLTYFNYEAQQDKSGLPNDRFSAERPEGSISTLTIQRTEQRDSAMYRCASSLMAGSEQFFGPGTRLTVL.

Only one count was recorded for this clone. Sequence at one end of the junction differs from germline and may be a read error. V gene TRBV19 combines with J gene TRBJ1-2, with 7 bases aligning to TRBD1. Germline loops: CDR1 LNHDA, CDR2 SQIVND (reference sequence). The CDR3 is 16 amino acids. The CDR3 DNA sequence: TGTGCCAGTAGTATCCCCTCCGGGACAGCAATCTATGACTACACCTTC. Translating gives CASSIPSGTAIYDYTF.

The chain combines TRBV11-2 with TRBJ2-7; D unclear. V gave up 0 bases and J gave up 3 bases, with 12 bases separating them. The CDR3 has 15 amino acids. In germline, CDR1 is SGHAT, CDR2 FQNNGV. CDR3 protein: CASSLDRGRLYEQYF. CDR3 DNA: TGTGCCAGCAGCTTAGATAGAGGCAGACTCTACGAGCAGTACTTC.

The chain has TRBV28 and TRBJ2-7; the D is unclear. Germline CDR1 MDHEN, CDR2 SYDVKM. V was clipped by 7 bases and J by 2 bases, with 21 bases between them. The CDR3 runs 16 residues. CDR3 residues: CASINGGSGRTYEQYF. The CDR3 DNA reads TGTGCCAGCATAAATGGCGGCTCGGGTAGAACCTACGAGCAGTACTTC.